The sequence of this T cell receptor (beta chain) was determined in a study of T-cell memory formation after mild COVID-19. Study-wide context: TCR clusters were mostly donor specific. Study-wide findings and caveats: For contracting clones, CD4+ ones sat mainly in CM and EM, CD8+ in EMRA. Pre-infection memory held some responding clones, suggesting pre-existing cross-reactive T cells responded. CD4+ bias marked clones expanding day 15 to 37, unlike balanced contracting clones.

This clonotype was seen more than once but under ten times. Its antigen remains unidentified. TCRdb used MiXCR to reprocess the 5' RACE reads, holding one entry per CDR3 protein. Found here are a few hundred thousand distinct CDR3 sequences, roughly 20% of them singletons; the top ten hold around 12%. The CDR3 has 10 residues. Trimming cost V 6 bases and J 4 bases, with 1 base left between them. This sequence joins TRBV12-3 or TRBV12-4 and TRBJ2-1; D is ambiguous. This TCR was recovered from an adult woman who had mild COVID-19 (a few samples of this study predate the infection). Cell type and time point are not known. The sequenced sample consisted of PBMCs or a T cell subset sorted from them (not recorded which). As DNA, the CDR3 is TGTGCCAGCAGATACAATGAGCAGTTCTTC. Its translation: CASRYNEQFF.